The source of this T cell receptor beta chain is a study of blood T cell repertoires in COVID-19. The V gene's germline CDR1 is SGHNT and CDR2 YYREEE (reference sequence). The ends were cut back, 6 bases at V and 6 bases at J, with 19 bases in the middle. The CDR3 consists of 16 residues. Assay used: immunoSEQ multiplex PCR; TCRdb lists only in-frame clones, some missing. This sample has some 130,000 clones, with approximately 80% found just once. Cohort 3 donors counted as recovered after two negative PCRs, clearance, or resolved symptoms. This chain connects TRBV5-4 to TRBJ1-6; weak D call: TRBD1 (5 bases). The receptor was derived from a woman aged 45 to 65 who had recovered from COVID-19. The specimen sequenced was PBMCs or T cells enriched from blood (not recorded which). Here the CDR3 DNA reads TGTGCCAGCAACCTTAGGGCCCGGGGGGGTAATTCACCCCTCCACTTT. This encodes CASNLRARGGNSPLHF.